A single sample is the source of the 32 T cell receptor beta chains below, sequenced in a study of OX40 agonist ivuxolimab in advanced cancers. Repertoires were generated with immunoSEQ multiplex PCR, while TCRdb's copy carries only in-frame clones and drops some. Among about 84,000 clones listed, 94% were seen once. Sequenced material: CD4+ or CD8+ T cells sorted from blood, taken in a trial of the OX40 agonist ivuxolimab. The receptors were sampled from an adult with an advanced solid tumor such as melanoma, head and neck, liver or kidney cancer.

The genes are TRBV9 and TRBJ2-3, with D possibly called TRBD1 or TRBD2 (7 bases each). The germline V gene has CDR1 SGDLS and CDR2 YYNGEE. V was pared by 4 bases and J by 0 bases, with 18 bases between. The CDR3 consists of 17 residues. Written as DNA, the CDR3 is TGTGCCAGCAGCTCAAGGGAGGGCAGGGGGAGCACAGATACGCAGTATTTT. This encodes CASSSREGRGSTDTQYF.

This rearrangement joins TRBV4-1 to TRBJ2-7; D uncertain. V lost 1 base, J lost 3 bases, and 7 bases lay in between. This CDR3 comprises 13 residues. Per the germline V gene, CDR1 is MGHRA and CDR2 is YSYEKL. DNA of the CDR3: TGCGCCAGCAGCCAAGGCCCCCTCTACGAGCAGTACTTC. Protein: CASSQGPLYEQYF.

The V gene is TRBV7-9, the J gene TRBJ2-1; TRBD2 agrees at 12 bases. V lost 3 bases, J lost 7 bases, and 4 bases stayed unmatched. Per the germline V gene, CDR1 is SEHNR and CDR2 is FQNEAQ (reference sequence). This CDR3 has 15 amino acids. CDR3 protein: CASSLTSGRWNEQFF. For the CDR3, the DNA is TGTGCCAGCAGCTTGACTAGCGGGAGATGGAATGAGCAGTTCTTC. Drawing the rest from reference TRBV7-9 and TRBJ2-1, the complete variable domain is DTGVSQNPRHKITKRGQNVTFRCDPISEHNRLYWYRQTLGQGPEFLTYFQNEAQLEKSRLLSDRFSAERPKGSFSTLEIQRTEQGDSAMYLCASSLTSGRWNEQFFGPGTRLTVL.

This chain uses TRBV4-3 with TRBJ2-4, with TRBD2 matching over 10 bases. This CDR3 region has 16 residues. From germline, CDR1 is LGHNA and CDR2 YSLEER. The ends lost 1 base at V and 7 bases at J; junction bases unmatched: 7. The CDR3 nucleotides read TGCGCCAGCAGCCAAGGTACTAGCGGGATGGGGAACATTCAGTACTTC. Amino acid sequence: CASSQGTSGMGNIQYF.

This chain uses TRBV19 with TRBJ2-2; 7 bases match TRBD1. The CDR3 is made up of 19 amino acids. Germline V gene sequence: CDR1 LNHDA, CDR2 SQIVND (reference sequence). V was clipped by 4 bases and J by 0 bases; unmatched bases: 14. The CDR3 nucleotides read TGTGCCAGTAGTACCCAGCACGTACTCGACAGGGCGAACACCGGGGAGCTGTTTTTT. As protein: CASSTQHVLDRANTGELFF.

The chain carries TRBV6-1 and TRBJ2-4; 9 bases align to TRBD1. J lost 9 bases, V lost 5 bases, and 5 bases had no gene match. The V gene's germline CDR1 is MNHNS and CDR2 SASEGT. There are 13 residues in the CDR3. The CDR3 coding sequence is TGTGCCAGCAGTCGGACAGGGGAGAGCATTCAGTACTTC. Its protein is CASSRTGESIQYF.

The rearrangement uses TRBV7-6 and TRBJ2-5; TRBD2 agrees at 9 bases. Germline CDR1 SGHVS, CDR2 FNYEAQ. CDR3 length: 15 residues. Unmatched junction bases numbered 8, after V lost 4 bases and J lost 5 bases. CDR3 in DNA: TGTGCCAGCAGCTCGGTAGCGGGAGCCTGGGAGACCCAGTACTTC. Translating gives CASSSVAGAWETQYF.

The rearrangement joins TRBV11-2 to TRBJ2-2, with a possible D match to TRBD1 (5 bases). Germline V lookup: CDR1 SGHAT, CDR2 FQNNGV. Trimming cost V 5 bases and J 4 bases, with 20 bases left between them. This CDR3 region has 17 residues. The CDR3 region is CASSPGWGFLGTGELFF. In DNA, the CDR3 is TGTGCCAGCAGCCCTGGGTGGGGCTTTTTGGGCACCGGGGAGCTGTTTTTT.

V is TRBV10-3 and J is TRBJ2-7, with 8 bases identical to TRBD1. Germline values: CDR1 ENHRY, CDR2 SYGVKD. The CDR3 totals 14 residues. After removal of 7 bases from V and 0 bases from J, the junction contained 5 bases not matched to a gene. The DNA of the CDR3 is TGTGCCATCACTACGACAGGGGACTCCTACGAGCAGTACTTC. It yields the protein CAITTTGDSYEQYF.

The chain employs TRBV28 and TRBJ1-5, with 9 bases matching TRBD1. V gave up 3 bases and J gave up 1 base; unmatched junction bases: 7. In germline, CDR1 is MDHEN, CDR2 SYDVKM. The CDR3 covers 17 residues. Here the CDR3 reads CASSFLGQGTSNQPQHF. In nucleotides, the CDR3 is TGTGCCAGCAGTTTTTTGGGACAGGGTACGAGCAATCAGCCCCAGCATTTT.

CDR3 DNA: TGCGCCAGCAGCTTGGTTTTCGGGAGCACAGATACGCAGTATTTT. Translated: CASSLVFGSTDTQYF. The chain uses TRBV5-1 and TRBJ2-3; no reliable D call. The CDR3 is 15 amino acids. Trimming shortened V by 0 bases and J by 0 bases, and 8 bases separated the two germline ends. The germline V gene encodes CDR1 SGHRS and CDR2 YFSETQ.

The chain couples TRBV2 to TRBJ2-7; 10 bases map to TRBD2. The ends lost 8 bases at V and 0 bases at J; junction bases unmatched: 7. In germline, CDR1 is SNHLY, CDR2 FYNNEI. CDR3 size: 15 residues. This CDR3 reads CASLGASGSSYEQYF. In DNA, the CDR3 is TGTGCCAGCTTAGGGGCTAGCGGGAGCTCCTACGAGCAGTACTTC.

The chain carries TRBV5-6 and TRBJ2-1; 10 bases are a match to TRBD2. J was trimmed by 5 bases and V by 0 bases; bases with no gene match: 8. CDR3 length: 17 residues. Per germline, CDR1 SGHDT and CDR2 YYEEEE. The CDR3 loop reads CASSLELAGGRDNEQFF. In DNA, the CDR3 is TGTGCCAGCAGCTTGGAATTAGCGGGAGGACGGGACAATGAGCAGTTCTTC.

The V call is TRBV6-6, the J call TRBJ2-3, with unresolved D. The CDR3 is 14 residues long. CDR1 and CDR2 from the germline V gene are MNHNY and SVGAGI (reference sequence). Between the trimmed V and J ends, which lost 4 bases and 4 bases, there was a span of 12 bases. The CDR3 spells CASSFSGLPDTQYF. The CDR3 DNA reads TGTGCCAGCAGTTTTTCCGGGTTGCCAGATACGCAGTATTTT.

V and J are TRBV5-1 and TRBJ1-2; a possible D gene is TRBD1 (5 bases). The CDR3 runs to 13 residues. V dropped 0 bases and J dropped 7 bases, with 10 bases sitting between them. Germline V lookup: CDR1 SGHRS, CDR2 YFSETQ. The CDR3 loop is CASSLEGEVGYTF. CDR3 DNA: TGCGCCAGCAGCTTGGAAGGGGAGGTTGGCTACACCTTC.

CDR3 nucleotide sequence: TGTGCCAGCAGCTTAGGTAGCGGAAGGTACGAGCAGTACTTC. Its translation: CASSLGSGRYEQYF. The chain uses TRBV11-2 and TRBJ2-7; a weak D match, TRBD2 (6 bases). The germline V gene encodes CDR1 SGHAT and CDR2 FQNNGV. Trimming stripped 1 base from V and 4 bases from J, with 11 bases between. CDR3 length: 14 residues.

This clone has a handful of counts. CDR3 bases: TGTGCCATCAGTGAAGGGGCGCTGATGGACACTGAAGCTTTCTTT. Translating gives CAISEGALMDTEAFF. The chain combines TRBV10-3 with TRBJ1-1, with a possible D match to TRBD1 (5 bases). From germline, CDR1 is ENHRY and CDR2 SYGVKD. Trimming removed 3 bases from V and 3 bases from J, with 14 bases in between. The CDR3 has 15 residues.

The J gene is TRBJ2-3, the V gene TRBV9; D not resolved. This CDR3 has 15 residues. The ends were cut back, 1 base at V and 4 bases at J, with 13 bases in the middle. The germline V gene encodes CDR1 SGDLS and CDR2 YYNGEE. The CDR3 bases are TGTGCCAGCAGCGTAAGCCTGCCCCCTGCAGATACGCAGTATTTT. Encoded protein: CASSVSLPPADTQYF.

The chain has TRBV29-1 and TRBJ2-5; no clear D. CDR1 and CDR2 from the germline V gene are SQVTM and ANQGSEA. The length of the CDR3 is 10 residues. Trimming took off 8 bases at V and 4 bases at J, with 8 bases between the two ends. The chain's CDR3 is CSLISETQYF. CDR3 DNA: TGCAGCTTAATCTCAGAGACCCAGTACTTC.

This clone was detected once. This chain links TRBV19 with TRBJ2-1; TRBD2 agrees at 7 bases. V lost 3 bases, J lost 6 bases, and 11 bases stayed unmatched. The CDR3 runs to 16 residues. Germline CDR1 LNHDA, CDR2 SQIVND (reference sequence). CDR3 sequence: CASSIFGLGVSNEQFF. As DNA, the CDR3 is TGTGCCAGTAGTATTTTCGGACTAGGAGTGTCCAATGAGCAGTTCTTC.

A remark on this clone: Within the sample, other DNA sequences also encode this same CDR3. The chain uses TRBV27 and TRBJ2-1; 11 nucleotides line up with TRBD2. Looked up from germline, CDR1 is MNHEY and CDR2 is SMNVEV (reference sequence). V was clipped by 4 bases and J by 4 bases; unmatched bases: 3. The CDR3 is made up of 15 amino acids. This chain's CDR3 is CASSSGTSGYNEQFF. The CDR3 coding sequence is TGTGCCAGCAGTTCAGGGACTAGCGGTTACAATGAGCAGTTCTTC.

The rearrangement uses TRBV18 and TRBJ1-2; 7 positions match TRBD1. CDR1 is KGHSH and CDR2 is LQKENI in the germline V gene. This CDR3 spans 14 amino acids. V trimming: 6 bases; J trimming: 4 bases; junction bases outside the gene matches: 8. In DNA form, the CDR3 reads TGTGCCAGCTCCGGAGGGGGCAGCGGCTATGGCTACACCTTC. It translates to CASSGGGSGYGYTF.

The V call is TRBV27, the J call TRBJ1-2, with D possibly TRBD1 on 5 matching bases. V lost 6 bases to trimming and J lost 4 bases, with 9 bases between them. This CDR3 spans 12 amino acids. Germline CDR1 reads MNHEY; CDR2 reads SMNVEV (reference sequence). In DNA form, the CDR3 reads TGTGCCAGCAGGGGGCTGGGCTATGGCTACACCTTC. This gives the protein CASRGLGYGYTF.

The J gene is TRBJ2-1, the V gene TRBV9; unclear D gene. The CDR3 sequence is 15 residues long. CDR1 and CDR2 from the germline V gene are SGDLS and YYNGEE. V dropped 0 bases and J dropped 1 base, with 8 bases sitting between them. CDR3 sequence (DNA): TGTGCCAGCAGCGTAGTGGCGTATTCCTACAATGAGCAGTTCTTC. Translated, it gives CASSVVAYSYNEQFF.

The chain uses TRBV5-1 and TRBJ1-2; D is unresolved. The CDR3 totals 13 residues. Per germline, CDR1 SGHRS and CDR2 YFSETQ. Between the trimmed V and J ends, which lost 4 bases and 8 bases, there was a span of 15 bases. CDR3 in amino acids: CASSAGPSEGYTF. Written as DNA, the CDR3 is TGCGCCAGCAGCGCCGGACCTTCCGAGGGCTACACCTTC.

CDR3 nucleotide sequence: TGTGCCAGCAGCTCAGGGACTTCTTCGAATCAGCCCCAGCATTTT. Translating it yields CASSSGTSSNQPQHF. The V and J genes are TRBV11-2 and TRBJ1-5; the D gene is possibly TRBD1 (5 bases). The CDR3 extends over 15 amino acids. Germline V gene sequence: CDR1 SGHAT, CDR2 FQNNGV. Trimming left V 4 bases short and J 4 bases short, with 14 bases between.

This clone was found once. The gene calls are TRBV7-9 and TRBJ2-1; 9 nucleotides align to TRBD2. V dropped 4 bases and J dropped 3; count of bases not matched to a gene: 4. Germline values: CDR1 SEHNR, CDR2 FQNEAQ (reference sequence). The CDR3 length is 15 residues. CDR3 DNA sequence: TGTGCCAGCAGCTCCCGGCGGGAGGGCTACAATGAGCAGTTCTTC. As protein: CASSSRREGYNEQFF.

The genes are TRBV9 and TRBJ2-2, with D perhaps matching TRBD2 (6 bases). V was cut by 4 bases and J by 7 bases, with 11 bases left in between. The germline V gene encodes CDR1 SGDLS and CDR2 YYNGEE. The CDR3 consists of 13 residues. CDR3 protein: CASSKDGGGELFF. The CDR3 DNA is TGTGCCAGCAGCAAGGACGGGGGCGGGGAGCTGTTTTTT.

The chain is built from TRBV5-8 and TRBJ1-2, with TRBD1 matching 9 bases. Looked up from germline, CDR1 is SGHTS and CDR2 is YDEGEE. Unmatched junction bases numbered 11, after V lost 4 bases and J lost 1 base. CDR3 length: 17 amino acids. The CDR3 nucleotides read TGTGCCAGCAGCCCGAGGTATGGACAGGGGATTAACTATGGCTACACCTTC. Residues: CASSPRYGQGINYGYTF. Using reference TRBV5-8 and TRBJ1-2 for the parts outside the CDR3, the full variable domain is EAGVTQSPTHLIKTRGQQATLRCSPISGHTSVYWYQQALGLGLQFLLWYDEGEERNRGNFPPRFSGRQFPNYSSELNVNALELEDSALYLCASSPRYGQGINYGYTFGSGTRLTVV.

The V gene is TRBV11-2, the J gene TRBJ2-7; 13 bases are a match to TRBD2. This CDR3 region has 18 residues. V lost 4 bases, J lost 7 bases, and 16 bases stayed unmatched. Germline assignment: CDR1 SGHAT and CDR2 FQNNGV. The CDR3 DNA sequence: TGTGCCAGCAGCTCTCAGGGACTAGCGGGACCCCCTGTTAATGAGCAGTACTTC. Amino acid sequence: CASSSQGLAGPPVNEQYF.

CDR3 sequence reads: CASSQDKYEQYF. The CDR3 nucleotides read TGCGCCAGCAGCCAAGATAAGTACGAGCAGTACTTC. The chain employs TRBV4-3 and TRBJ2-7; D not resolved. V was pared by 0 bases and J by 4 bases, with 4 bases between. CDR3 length equals 12 residues. Germline-derived CDR1 and CDR2 are LGHNA and YSLEER.

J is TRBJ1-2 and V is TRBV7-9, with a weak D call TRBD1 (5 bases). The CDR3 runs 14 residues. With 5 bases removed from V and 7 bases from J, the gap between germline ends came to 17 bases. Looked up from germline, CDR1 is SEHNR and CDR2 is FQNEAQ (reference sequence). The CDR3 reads CASSLLGGFGGYTF. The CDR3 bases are TGTGCCAGCAGCCTACTCGGGGGGTTCGGTGGCTACACCTTC.